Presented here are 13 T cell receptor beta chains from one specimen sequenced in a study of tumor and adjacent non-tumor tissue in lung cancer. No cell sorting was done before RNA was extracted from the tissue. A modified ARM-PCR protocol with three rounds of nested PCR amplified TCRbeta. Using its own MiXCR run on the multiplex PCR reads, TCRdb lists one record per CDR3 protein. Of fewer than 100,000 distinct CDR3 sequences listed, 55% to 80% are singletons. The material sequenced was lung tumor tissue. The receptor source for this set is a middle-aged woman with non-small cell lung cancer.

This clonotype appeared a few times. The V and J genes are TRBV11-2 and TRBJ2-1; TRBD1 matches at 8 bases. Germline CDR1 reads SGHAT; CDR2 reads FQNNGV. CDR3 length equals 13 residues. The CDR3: CDSSTTGVIEQFF. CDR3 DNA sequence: TGTGATAGCAGCACGACAGGGGTTATTGAGCAGTTCTTC.

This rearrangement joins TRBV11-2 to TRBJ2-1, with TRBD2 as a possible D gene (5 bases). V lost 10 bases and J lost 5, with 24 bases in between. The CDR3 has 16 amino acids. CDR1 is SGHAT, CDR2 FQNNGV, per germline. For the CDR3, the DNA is TGTGCCAACTGCGATCCGGCACTAGTGGCCAACAATGAGCAGTTCTTC. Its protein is CANCDPALVANNEQFF.

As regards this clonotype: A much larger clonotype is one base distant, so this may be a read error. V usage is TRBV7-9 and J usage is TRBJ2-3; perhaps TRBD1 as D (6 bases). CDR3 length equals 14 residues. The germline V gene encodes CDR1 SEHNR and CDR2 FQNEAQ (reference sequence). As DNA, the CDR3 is TGTACCAGCAGCTTAGGGGGAAAGGCAGATACGCAGTATTTT. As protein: CTSSLGGKADTQYF.

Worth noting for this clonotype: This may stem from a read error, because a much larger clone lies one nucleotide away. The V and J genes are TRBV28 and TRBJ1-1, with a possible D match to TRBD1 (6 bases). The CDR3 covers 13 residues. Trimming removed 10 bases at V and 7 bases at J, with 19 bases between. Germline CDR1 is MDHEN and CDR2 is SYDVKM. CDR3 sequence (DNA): TGTGCCAACAGGGAAGAATTCACCATTGAAGCTTTCTTT. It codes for CANREEFTIEAFF.

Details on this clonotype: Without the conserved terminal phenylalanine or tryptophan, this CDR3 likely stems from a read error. The CDR3, as DNA: TGTGCCAGCAGCATGGGCCCACAGGCCTACTACGTGCAGTACTTG. Encoded protein: CASSMGPQAYYVQYL. The rearrangement links TRBV6-6 to TRBJ2-7, with D perhaps TRBD1 (5 bases). Germline-derived CDR1 and CDR2 are MNHNY and SVGAGI (reference sequence). The CDR3 loop spans 15 amino acids.

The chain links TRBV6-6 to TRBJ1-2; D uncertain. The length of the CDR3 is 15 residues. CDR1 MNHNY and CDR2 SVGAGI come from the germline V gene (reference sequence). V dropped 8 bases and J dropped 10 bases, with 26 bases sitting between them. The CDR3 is CASSAPTPGIEDYTF. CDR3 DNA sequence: TGTGCCAGCTCAGCCCCCACCCCCGGGATAGAGGACTACACCTTC.

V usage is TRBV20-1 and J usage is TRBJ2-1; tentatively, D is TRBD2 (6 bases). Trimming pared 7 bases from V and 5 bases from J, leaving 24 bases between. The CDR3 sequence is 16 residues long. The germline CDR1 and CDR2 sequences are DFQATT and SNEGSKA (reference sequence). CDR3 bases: TGCAGTGTTGAATCTCCAGAGCGGGTGCGGAACAATGAGCAGTTCTTC. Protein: CSVESPERVRNNEQFF.

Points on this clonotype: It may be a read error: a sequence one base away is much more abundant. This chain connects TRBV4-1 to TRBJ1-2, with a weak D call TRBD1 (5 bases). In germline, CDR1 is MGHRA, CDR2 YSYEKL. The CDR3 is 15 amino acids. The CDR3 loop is CAGSQWDGPNYGYTF. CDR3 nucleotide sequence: TGCGCCGGCAGCCAATGGGACGGTCCTAACTATGGCTACACCTTC.

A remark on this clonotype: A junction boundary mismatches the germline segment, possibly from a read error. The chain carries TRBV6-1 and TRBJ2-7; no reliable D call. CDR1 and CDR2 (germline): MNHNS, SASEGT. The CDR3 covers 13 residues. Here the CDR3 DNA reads TGTGCCAGCGTCAGAGGCAGCTCCTATGAGCAGTACTTC. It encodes CASVRGSSYEQYF.

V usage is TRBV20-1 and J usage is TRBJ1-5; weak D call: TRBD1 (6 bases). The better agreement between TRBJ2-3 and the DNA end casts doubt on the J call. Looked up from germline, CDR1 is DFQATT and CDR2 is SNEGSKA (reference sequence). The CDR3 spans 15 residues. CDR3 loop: CSARSEVIRDTSQYF. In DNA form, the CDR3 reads TGCAGTGCTAGATCAGAGGTGATCCGGGACACGTCCCAGTATTTT.

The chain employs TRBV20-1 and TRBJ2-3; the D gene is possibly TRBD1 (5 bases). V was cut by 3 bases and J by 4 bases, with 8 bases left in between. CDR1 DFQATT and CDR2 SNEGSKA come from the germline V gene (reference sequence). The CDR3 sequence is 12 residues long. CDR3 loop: CSARQGADTQYF. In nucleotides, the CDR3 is TGCAGTGCTAGGCAAGGGGCAGATACGCAGTATTTT.

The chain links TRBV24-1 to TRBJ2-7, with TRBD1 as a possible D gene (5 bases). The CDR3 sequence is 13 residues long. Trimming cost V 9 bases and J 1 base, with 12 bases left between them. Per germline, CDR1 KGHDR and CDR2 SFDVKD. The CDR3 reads CATSPRQSYEQYF. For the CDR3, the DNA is TGTGCCACCTCCCCGAGACAGTCCTACGAGCAGTACTTC.

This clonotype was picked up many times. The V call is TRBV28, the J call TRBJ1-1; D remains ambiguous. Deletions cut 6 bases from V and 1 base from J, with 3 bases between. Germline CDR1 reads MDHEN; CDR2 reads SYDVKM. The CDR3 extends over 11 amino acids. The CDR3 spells CASSENTEAFF. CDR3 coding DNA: TGTGCCAGCAGCGAGAACACTGAAGCTTTCTTT.